This T cell receptor beta chain was captured in a study of cytomegalovirus exposure and HLA in healthy donors. A note on this clone: The antigen is unknown.

Study-level findings and limits: Later analysis identified around 15,000 TCR beta sequences associated with HLA alleles, using a false discovery rate threshold of 0.05. In an earlier analysis, productive rearrangement rates for most beta V segments clustered near 87% or 30%.

PCR primers comprised 60 Vbeta and 13 Jbeta primers. The protocol was immunoSEQ multiplex PCR, while the TCRdb copy is restricted to in-frame clones and leaves out a portion. The data show around 100,000 clones, roughly 82% seen once. This clonotype originated in a man aged 25-45 years in good health and CMV-seropositive. Material: PBMCs.

The CDR3 nucleotides read TGTGCCAGCAGCTTAAATCCATCAGGGGGGATTGAGACCCAGTACTTC. Its protein product is CASSLNPSGGIETQYF. The chain links TRBV5-4 to TRBJ2-5; tentative D call: TRBD1 (7 bases). V dropped 2 bases and J dropped 5 bases, with 19 bases sitting between them. Germline V gene sequence: CDR1 SGHNT, CDR2 YYREEE (reference sequence). CDR3 length: 16 amino acids.